These 21 T cell receptor beta chains came from one sample sequenced in a study of T cell responses to AZD1222 COVID-19 vaccine. TCRdb's table, derived via immunoSEQ multiplex PCR, lists solely in-frame clones and lacks some. Of 250,000 to 300,000 clones listed, around 92% are singletons. Specimen: peripheral blood, collected 28 days after the second AZD1222 dose. These receptors were obtained from an adult who received the AZD1222 COVID-19 vaccine.

The genes are TRBV9 and TRBJ1-2; no definite D call. This CDR3 contains 13 residues. Germline V gene sequence: CDR1 SGDLS, CDR2 YYNGEE. Deletions cut 0 bases from V and 5 bases from J, with 8 bases between. The CDR3 loop is CASSVDSGYGYTF. CDR3 coding DNA: TGTGCCAGCAGCGTAGACAGCGGGTATGGCTACACCTTC.

The rearrangement links TRBV5-1 to TRBJ2-5, with TRBD1 identical over 8 bases. The CDR3 has 15 residues. Germline CDR1 and CDR2: SGHRS and YFSETQ. The V and J ends lost 1 base and 5 bases, in that order; junction bases with no gene match: 7. DNA of the CDR3: TGCGCCAGCAGCTTGATCCCAGGGGGCAGGGAGACCCAGTACTTC. The encoded protein is CASSLIPGGRETQYF.

The chain combines TRBV7-9 with TRBJ1-5; D perhaps matches TRBD1 (6 bases). Germline loops: CDR1 SEHNR, CDR2 FQNEAQ (reference sequence). The V end lost 3 bases, the J end lost 3 bases, and 18 bases lay between the germline ends. There are 17 residues in the CDR3. Here the CDR3 DNA reads TGTGCCAGCAGCTTCGGCCTGATGGGGGGGGCCAATCAGCCCCAGCATTTT. Its protein is CASSFGLMGGANQPQHF.

This clone was counted a few times. This chain joins TRBV28 and TRBJ2-3; 13 nucleotides line up with TRBD2. Trimming cost V 5 bases and J 0 bases; bases outside gene matches: 8. Germline V gene data show CDR1 as MDHEN and CDR2 as SYDVKM. The CDR3 has 18 amino acids. CDR3: CASSHGTSGKRSTDTQYF. In DNA form, the CDR3 reads TGTGCCAGCAGTCACGGGACTAGCGGGAAAAGAAGCACAGATACGCAGTATTTT.

The chain recombines TRBV28 with TRBJ2-7; 7 bases align to TRBD1. The length of the CDR3 is 15 residues. Looked up from germline, CDR1 is MDHEN and CDR2 is SYDVKM. The V gene end was trimmed by 3 bases and the J gene end by 2 bases; junction bases not matched to a gene: 7. For the CDR3, the DNA is TGTGCCAGCAGTTTTCCCGGGACAGCGACCTACGAGCAGTACTTC. This sequence encodes CASSFPGTATYEQYF.

This chain uses TRBV28 with TRBJ2-7; 8 bases agree with TRBD1. Germline loops: CDR1 MDHEN, CDR2 SYDVKM. V lost 4 bases, J lost 1 base, and 0 bases stayed unmatched. CDR3 length: 13 amino acids. The CDR3 bases are TGTGCCAGCAGTTGGGACAGGTCCTACGAGCAGTACTTC. It encodes CASSWDRSYEQYF.

The chain employs TRBV15 and TRBJ2-7, with 8 bases aligning to TRBD1. The CDR3 is 16 amino acids. The V segment lost 5 bases and the J segment 3 bases; nucleotides outside the gene matches: 12. Germline assignment: CDR1 LNHNV and CDR2 YYDKDF (reference sequence). Here the CDR3 reads CATSSRTGKKIYEQYF. The CDR3 DNA follows: TGTGCCACCAGCTCAAGGACAGGGAAGAAAATCTACGAGCAGTACTTC.

This rearrangement joins TRBV2 to TRBJ2-7; possible D gene TRBD2, 6 bases. Between the trimmed V and J ends, which lost 6 bases and 2 bases, there was a span of 11 bases. Germline V lookup: CDR1 SNHLY, CDR2 FYNNEI. The CDR3 runs 13 residues. The chain's CDR3 is CASRGGETYEQYF. The CDR3 nucleotides read TGTGCCAGCAGGGGGGGTGAAACCTACGAGCAGTACTTC.

The chain joins TRBV3-1 (or the pseudogene TRBV3-2) to TRBJ2-1; 13 bases line up with TRBD2. With 5 bases clipped from V and 8 bases from J, the junction kept 9 bases outside the gene matches. Germline V gene data show CDR1 as LGHDT and CDR2 as YNNKEL (reference sequence). The CDR3 runs to 16 residues. The CDR3 DNA reads as TGTGCCAGCAGCTCTTGGACTAGCGGGAGTGGCGATGAGCAGTTCTTC. Its translation is CASSSWTSGSGDEQFF.

The genes are TRBV3-1 (or the pseudogene TRBV3-2) and TRBJ2-7; TRBD2 agrees at 7 bases. The CDR3 sequence is 15 residues long. Germline CDR1 LGHDT, CDR2 YNNKEL (reference sequence). Trimming at V came to 4 bases and at J to 6 bases, leaving 12 bases not matched to a gene. The CDR3 DNA sequence: TGTGCCAGCAGCCGGAAAGGACTAGTCCCCTCCGAGCAGTACTTC. It translates to CASSRKGLVPSEQYF.

V gene TRBV5-6 combines with J gene TRBJ2-1; 8 bases are a match to TRBD1. Germline CDR1 SGHDT, CDR2 YYEEEE. Germline trimming cut 2 bases from V and 7 bases from J; bases unmatched to any gene: 5. CDR3 length: 14 amino acids. The DNA of the CDR3 is TGTGCCAGCAGCTTACAGGGGGTGAGAAATGAGCAGTTCTTC. It yields the protein CASSLQGVRNEQFF.

This chain joins TRBV3-1 (or the pseudogene TRBV3-2) and TRBJ2-3, with D tentatively TRBD2 (5 bases). Trimming stripped 0 bases from V and 2 bases from J, with 12 bases between. Germline CDR1 LGHDT, CDR2 YNNKEL (reference sequence). The CDR3 loop spans 16 amino acids. This CDR3 reads CASSQDLRGYTDTQYF. The CDR3 coding sequence is TGTGCCAGCAGCCAAGATCTCCGGGGTTACACAGATACGCAGTATTTT.

The rearrangement joins TRBV15 to TRBJ1-5; D is unresolved. This CDR3 region has 15 residues. Per germline, CDR1 LNHNV and CDR2 YYDKDF (reference sequence). Trimming took 0 bases from V and 0 from J, leaving 6 bases between them. CDR3 in DNA: TGTGCCACCAGCAGAGATCAGATTAGCAATCAGCCCCAGCATTTT. Protein product: CATSRDQISNQPQHF.

The chain employs TRBV6-1 and TRBJ1-5; D not resolved. Germline CDR1 is MNHNS and CDR2 is SASEGT. With 3 bases removed from V and 7 bases from J, the gap between germline ends came to 10 bases. There are 13 residues in the CDR3. DNA of the CDR3: TGTGCCAGCAGTGAGGAGGTACGGCAGCCCCAGCATTTT. Translating gives CASSEEVRQPQHF.

CDR3 DNA: TGTGCCAGCAGCGTAGAATACGGGAATGGCTACACCTTC. As protein: CASSVEYGNGYTF. The chain couples TRBV9 to TRBJ1-2; D gene uncertain. Germline assignment: CDR1 SGDLS and CDR2 YYNGEE. The CDR3 is made up of 13 amino acids. The V gene lost 0 bases and the J gene lost 6 bases, with 9 bases spanning the gap.

CDR3 DNA: TGTGCCAGCTCACCTTCGACAGAAATCACTGAAGCTTTCTTT. Its protein is CASSPSTEITEAFF. The rearrangement joins TRBV18 to TRBJ1-1, with D tentatively TRBD1 (5 bases). The CDR3 contains 14 residues. V shed 3 bases and J shed 4 bases, with 12 bases lying between them. Germline V gene lookup returns CDR1 KGHSH and CDR2 LQKENI. Together with reference TRBV18 and TRBJ1-1, the CDR3 gives the full variable domain: NAGVMQNPRHLVRRRGQEARLRCSPMKGHSHVYWYRQLPEEGLKFMVYLQKENIIDESGMPKERFSAEFPKEGPSILRIQQVVRGDSAAYFCASSPSTEITEAFFGQGTRLTVV.

The J gene is TRBJ2-5, the V gene TRBV7-3; no definite D call. Germline V gene lookup returns CDR1 SGHTA and CDR2 FQGTGA. The CDR3 loop spans 11 amino acids. V lost 5 bases and J lost 6, with 7 bases in between. The CDR3 nucleotides read TGTGCCAGCAGCCCGTGCAAGACCCAGTACTTC. It specifies CASSPCKTQYF.

The chain links TRBV7-3 to TRBJ2-7, with 11 bases lining up with TRBD2. The ends lost 6 bases at V and 6 bases at J; junction bases unmatched: 4. CDR1 is SGHTA, CDR2 FQGTGA, per germline. CDR3 size: 13 residues. CDR3 nucleotides: TGTGCCAGCAGTTTAGGACTAGCGGGCGAGCAGTACTTC. It is translated as CASSLGLAGEQYF.

The chain combines TRBV3-1 (or the pseudogene TRBV3-2) with TRBJ2-1; TRBD2 is a possible D gene (5 bases). V shed 1 base and J shed 2 bases, with 9 bases lying between them. From germline, CDR1 is LGHDT and CDR2 YNNKEL (reference sequence). This CDR3 comprises 15 residues. DNA for the CDR3: TGTGCCAGCAGCCAAGGAATAGCGACCTACAATGAGCAGTTCTTC. It specifies CASSQGIATYNEQFF.

The rearrangement links TRBV28 to TRBJ1-6; 10 bases are a match to TRBD1. The CDR3 spans 16 residues. Germline values: CDR1 MDHEN, CDR2 SYDVKM. V lost 7 bases to trimming and J lost 7 bases; unmatched junction nucleotides: 10. The CDR3 region is CASNVLDRGSNSPLHF. The CDR3 DNA reads as TGTGCCAGCAACGTCCTGGACAGGGGGAGCAATTCACCCCTCCACTTT.

The table lists this clone with a count of one. The chain combines TRBV6-6 with TRBJ2-3; 10 bases map to TRBD2. The V gene's germline CDR1 is MNHNY and CDR2 SVGAGI (reference sequence). This CDR3 contains 16 residues. V lost 4 bases and J lost 3; bases outside the gene matches: 7. This CDR3 is CASSSPSGRGTDTQYF. The CDR3 DNA reads as TGTGCCAGCAGTTCACCTAGCGGGAGAGGAACAGATACGCAGTATTTT.